Below are 13 T cell receptor beta chains sequenced from a single sample in a study of T cell repertoires in cytomegalovirus infection. TCRdb recomputed calls from the reads with MiXCR, one row per CDR3 protein. The sample has a few hundred thousand distinct CDR3 sequences, around a tenth seen once. The sequenced sample was PBMCs. The receptors were gathered from a human donor in good health (CMV status not recorded). Some clones in this sample may be carry-over from other donors' samples.

This clonotype was detected ten times or more. In DNA, the CDR3 is TGTGCCAGCAACGGCAGGGGAATGGGCTCCTACAATGAGCAGTTCTTC. Amino acid sequence: CASNGRGMGSYNEQFF. V is TRBV7-2 and J is TRBJ2-1, with D perhaps matching TRBD1 (6 bases). The CDR3 length is 16 residues. V dropped 7 bases and J dropped 0 bases, with 16 bases sitting between them. In germline, CDR1 is SGHTA, CDR2 FQGNSA. Together with reference TRBV7-2 and TRBJ2-1, the CDR3 gives the full variable domain: GAGVSQSPSNKVTEKGKDVELRCDPISGHTALYWYRQSLGQGLEFLIYFQGNSAPDKSGLPSDRFSAERTGGSVSTLTIQRTQQEDSAVYLCASNGRGMGSYNEQFFGPGTRLTVL.

This clonotype was observed many times. The rearrangement joins TRBV7-2 to TRBJ1-1; D not certain. The germline gives CDR1 SGHTA, CDR2 FQGNSA. This CDR3 region has 13 residues. Trimming stripped 4 bases from V and 5 bases from J, with 11 bases between. CDR3: CASSSDGSTEAFF. Here the CDR3 DNA reads TGTGCCAGCAGCTCCGACGGCTCAACTGAAGCTTTCTTT.

This clonotype was seen at least ten times. This sequence joins TRBV7-2 and TRBJ2-1; D may be TRBD2 (5 bases). Germline V CDR1 and CDR2: SGHTA, FQGNSA. This CDR3 is built from 12 residues. Trimming removed 5 bases from V and 7 bases from J, with 9 bases in between. CDR3 residues: CASSLTSNEQFF. The DNA for the CDR3 is TGTGCCAGCAGCCTTACTAGTAATGAGCAGTTCTTC.

There are a few counts of this clonotype. The chain links TRBV7-8 to TRBJ2-3, with 7 bases fitting TRBD2. V was clipped by 2 bases and J by 1 base; unmatched bases: 9. This CDR3 has 17 residues. The germline V gene has CDR1 SGHVS and CDR2 FQNEAQ. The CDR3 protein is CASSLPGSGGRTDTQYF. The CDR3 region has the DNA TGTGCCAGCAGCTTACCTGGTTCGGGGGGACGCACAGATACGCAGTATTTT.

The V and J genes are TRBV3-1 and TRBJ1-5; D may be TRBD1 (5 bases). The CDR3 extends over 15 amino acids. Germline CDR1 LGHDT, CDR2 YNNKEL (reference sequence). Trimming left V 1 base short and J 7 bases short, with 14 bases between. CDR3 sequence (DNA): TGTGCCAGCAGCCAAGGAAGACAGAGTCTACAGCCCCAGCATTTT. Translation: CASSQGRQSLQPQHF.

This clonotype was detected ten times or more. This sequence joins TRBV12-3 or TRBV12-4 and TRBJ2-1; D might be TRBD2 (5 bases). With 5 bases removed from V and 3 bases from J, the gap between germline ends came to 20 bases. The CDR3 length is 17 residues. CDR3 residues: CASSRASSSGSYNEQFF. CDR3 DNA: TGTGCCAGCAGTAGGGCGAGTTCGAGCGGAAGCTACAATGAGCAGTTCTTC.

This clonotype was counted many times. The V and J genes are TRBV7-2 and TRBJ2-3; no firm D call. CDR3 length: 13 amino acids. CDR1 and CDR2 from the germline V gene are SGHTA and FQGNSA. Trimming left V 3 bases short and J 1 base short, with 5 bases between. CDR3 in amino acids: CASSFEGTDTQYF. DNA of the CDR3: TGTGCCAGCAGCTTTGAGGGCACAGATACGCAGTATTTT.

The rearrangement links TRBV12-3 or TRBV12-4 to TRBJ2-1, with 8 bases that match TRBD2. The junction had 18 bases not matched to a gene; V was cut back by 7 bases and J by 7 bases. CDR3 length equals 17 residues. The DNA of the CDR3 is TGTGCCAGCACCCCGGGGGCAGGACTAGCCCTCGAGAATGAGCAGTTCTTC. Protein product: CASTPGAGLALENEQFF.

CDR3 residues: CASSLLAGEGFQETQYF. The CDR3, as DNA: TGTGCCAGCAGCTTGCTAGCGGGAGAGGGGTTCCAAGAGACCCAGTACTTC. J is TRBJ2-5 and V is TRBV5-6; TRBD2 agrees at 10 bases. CDR3 length equals 17 residues. With 1 base clipped from V and 1 base from J, the junction kept 7 bases outside the gene matches. Looked up from germline, CDR1 is SGHDT and CDR2 is YYEEEE.

This clonotype was recorded at least ten times. The CDR3 protein is CASSLDRGTGNTIYF. CDR3 nucleotides: TGTGCCAGCAGCTTAGATCGGGGAACTGGAAACACCATATATTTT. This chain uses TRBV7-2 with TRBJ1-3, with D unresolved. Germline V lookup: CDR1 SGHTA, CDR2 FQGNSA. V lost 1 base, J lost 2 bases, and 9 bases lay in between. This CDR3 is 15 amino acids long. Looking up the rest from reference TRBV7-2 and TRBJ1-3 gives the full variable domain: GAGVSQSPSNKVTEKGKDVELRCDPISGHTALYWYRQSLGQGLEFLIYFQGNSAPDKSGLPSDRFSAERTGGSVSTLTIQRTQQEDSAVYLCASSLDRGTGNTIYFGEGSWLTVV.

This clonotype has only a few counts. This chain uses TRBV3-1 with TRBJ2-1; 8 nucleotides align to TRBD2. V lost 1 base to trimming and J lost 0 bases; unmatched junction nucleotides: 5. CDR1 is LGHDT and CDR2 is YNNKEL in the germline V gene (reference sequence). The CDR3 has 17 residues. This CDR3 is CASSQAAGEPSYNEQFF. CDR3 DNA sequence: TGTGCCAGCAGCCAAGCAGCGGGGGAACCCTCCTACAATGAGCAGTTCTTC.

This chain uses TRBV7-3 with TRBJ1-1, with D possibly TRBD1 on 5 matching bases. This CDR3 is 15 amino acids long. The ends were cut back, 1 base at V and 6 bases at J, with 15 bases in the middle. Germline V lookup: CDR1 SGHTA, CDR2 FQGTGA. The DNA of the CDR3 is TGTGCCAGCAGCTTAAAGGGCATCCGGGGGGCTGAAGCTTTCTTT. Its translation: CASSLKGIRGAEAFF.

The rearrangement joins TRBV7-8 to TRBJ2-3, with a weak D call TRBD2 (6 bases). The CDR3 totals 15 residues. The V end was cut by 5 bases, the J end by 2 bases, with 14 bases between. Germline CDR1 and CDR2: SGHVS and FQNEAQ. The CDR3, as DNA: TGTGCCAGCAGCCGGACTAACTGGAACACAGATACGCAGTATTTT. Its translation: CASSRTNWNTDTQYF. Supplemented by reference TRBV7-8 and TRBJ2-3, the full variable domain reads GAGVSQSPRYKVAKRGQDVALRCDPISGHVSLFWYQQALGQGPEFLTYFQNEAQLDKSGLPSDRFFAERPEGSVSTLKIQRTQQEDSAVYLCASSRTNWNTDTQYFGPGTRLTVL.